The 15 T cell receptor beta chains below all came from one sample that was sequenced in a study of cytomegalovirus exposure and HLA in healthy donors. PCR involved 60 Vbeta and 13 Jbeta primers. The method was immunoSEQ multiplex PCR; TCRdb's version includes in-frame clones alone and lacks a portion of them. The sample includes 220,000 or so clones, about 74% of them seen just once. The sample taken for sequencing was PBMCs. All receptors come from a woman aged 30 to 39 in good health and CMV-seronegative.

The chain's CDR3 is CASSLGLLMNTEAFF. In DNA form, the CDR3 reads TGTGCCAGCAGCTTGGGCCTCCTAATGAACACTGAAGCTTTCTTT. This sequence joins TRBV5-6 and TRBJ1-1; D is unresolved. This CDR3 is built from 15 residues. The V end lost 0 bases, the J end lost 0 bases, and 9 bases lay between the germline ends. Germline CDR1 reads SGHDT; CDR2 reads YYEEEE.

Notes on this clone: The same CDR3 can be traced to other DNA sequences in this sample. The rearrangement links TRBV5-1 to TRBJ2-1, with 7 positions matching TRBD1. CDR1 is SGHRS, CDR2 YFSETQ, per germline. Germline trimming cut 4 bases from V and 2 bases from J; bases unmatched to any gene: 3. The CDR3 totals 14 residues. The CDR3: CASSPGQTYNEQFF. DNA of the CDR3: TGCGCCAGCAGCCCGGGACAGACCTACAATGAGCAGTTCTTC.

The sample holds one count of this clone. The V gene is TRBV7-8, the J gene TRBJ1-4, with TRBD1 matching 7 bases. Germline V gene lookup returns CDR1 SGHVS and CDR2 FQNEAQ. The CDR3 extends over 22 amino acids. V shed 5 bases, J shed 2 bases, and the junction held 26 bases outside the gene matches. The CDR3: CASSMGGWGRGAKVRTNEKLFF. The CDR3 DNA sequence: TGTGCCAGCAGCATGGGGGGTTGGGGCAGGGGGGCTAAAGTGCGGACTAATGAAAAACTGTTTTTT.

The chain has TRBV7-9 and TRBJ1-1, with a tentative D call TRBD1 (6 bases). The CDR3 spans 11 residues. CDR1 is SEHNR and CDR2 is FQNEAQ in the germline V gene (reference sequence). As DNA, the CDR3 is TGTTCCTCCCGCGGGCCAGGGGAGGCTTTCTTT. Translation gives CSSRGPGEAFF.

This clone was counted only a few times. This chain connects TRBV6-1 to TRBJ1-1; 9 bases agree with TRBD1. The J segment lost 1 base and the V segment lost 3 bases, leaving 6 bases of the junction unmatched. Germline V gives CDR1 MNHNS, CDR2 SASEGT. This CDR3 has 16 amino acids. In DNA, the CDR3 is TGTGCCAGCAGTGATATGGGACAGGGTGGGAACACTGAAGCTTTCTTT. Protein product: CASSDMGQGGNTEAFF.

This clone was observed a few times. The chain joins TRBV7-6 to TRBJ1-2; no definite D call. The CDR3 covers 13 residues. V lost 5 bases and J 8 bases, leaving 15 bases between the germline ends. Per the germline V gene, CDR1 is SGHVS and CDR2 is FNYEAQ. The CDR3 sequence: CASSPGWRYGYTF. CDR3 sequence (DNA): TGTGCCAGCAGCCCGGGGTGGAGGTACGGCTACACCTTC.

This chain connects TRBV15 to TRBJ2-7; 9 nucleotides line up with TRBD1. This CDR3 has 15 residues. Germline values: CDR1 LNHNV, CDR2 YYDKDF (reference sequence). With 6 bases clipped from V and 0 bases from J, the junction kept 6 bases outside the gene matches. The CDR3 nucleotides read TGTGCCACCAGGGACGGGACAGGGCTCTCCTACGAGCAGTACTTC. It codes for CATRDGTGLSYEQYF.

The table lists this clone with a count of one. In nucleotides, the CDR3 is TGTGCCAGCACCACCGACTACTACAATGAGCAGTTCTTC. Translation gives CASTTDYYNEQFF. The rearrangement joins TRBV2 to TRBJ2-1, with D possibly matching TRBD2 (5 bases). The V and J ends lost 7 bases and 3 bases respectively, with 10 bases between them. The CDR3 sequence is 13 residues long. The germline gives CDR1 SNHLY, CDR2 FYNNEI.

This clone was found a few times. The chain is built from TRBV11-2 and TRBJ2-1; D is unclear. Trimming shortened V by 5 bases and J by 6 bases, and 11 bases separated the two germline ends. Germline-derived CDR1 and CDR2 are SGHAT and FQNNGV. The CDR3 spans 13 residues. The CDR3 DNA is TGTGCCAGCAGCGGGCGTTTAAGCAATGAGCAGTTCTTC. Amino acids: CASSGRLSNEQFF.

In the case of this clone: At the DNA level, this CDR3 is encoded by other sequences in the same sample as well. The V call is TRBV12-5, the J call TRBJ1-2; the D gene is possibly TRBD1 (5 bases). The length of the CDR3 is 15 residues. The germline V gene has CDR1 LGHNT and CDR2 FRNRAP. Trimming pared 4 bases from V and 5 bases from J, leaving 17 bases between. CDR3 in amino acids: CASGWLQGGAYGYTF. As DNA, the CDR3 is TGTGCTAGTGGTTGGCTTCAGGGAGGGGCGTATGGCTACACCTTC.

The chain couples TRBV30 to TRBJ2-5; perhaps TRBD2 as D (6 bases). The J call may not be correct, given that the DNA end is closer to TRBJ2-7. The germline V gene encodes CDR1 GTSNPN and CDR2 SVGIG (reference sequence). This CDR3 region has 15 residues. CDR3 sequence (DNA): TGTGCCTGGAGTTTACCCCGGGACTCTACCTACGAGCAGTACTTC. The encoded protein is CAWSLPRDSTYEQYF.

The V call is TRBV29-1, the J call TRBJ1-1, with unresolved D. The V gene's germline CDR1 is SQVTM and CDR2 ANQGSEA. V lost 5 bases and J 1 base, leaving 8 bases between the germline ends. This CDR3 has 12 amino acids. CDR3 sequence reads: CSVMSGNTEAFF. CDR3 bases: TGCAGCGTTATGTCGGGGAACACTGAAGCTTTCTTT. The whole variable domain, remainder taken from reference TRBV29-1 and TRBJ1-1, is SAVISQKPSRDICQRGTSLTIQCQVDSQVTMMFWYRQQPGQSLTLIATANQGSEATYESGFVIDKFPISRPNLTFSTLTVSNMSPEDSSIYLCSVMSGNTEAFFGQGTRLTVV.

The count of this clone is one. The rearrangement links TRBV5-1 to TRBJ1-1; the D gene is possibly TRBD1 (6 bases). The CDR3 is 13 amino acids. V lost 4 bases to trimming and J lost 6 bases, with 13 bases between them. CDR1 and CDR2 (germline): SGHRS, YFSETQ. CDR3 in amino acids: CASSLQGDPEAFF. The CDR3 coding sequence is TGCGCCAGCAGCCTACAGGGCGATCCTGAAGCTTTCTTT. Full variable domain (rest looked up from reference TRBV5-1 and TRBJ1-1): KAGVTQTPRYLIKTRGQQVTLSCSPISGHRSVSWYQQTPGQGLQFLFEYFSETQRNKGNFPGRFSGRQFSNSRSEMNVSTLELGDSALYLCASSLQGDPEAFFGQGTRLTVV.

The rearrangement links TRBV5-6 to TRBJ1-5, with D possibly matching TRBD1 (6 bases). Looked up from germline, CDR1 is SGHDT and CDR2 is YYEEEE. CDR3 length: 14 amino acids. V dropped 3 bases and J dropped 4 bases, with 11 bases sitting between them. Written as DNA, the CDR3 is TGTGCCAGCAGCTCATCCGGACAGAATCAGCCCCAGCATTTT. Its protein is CASSSSGQNQPQHF.

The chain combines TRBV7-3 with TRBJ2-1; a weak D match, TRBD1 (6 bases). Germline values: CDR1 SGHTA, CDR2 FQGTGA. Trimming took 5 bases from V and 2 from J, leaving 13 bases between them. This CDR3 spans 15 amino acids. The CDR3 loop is CASSPRTGTYNEQFF. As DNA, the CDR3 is TGTGCCAGCAGCCCGCGCACAGGGACCTACAATGAGCAGTTCTTC.